The clone carrying this T cell receptor (beta chain) was observed at least ten times. The antigen is undetermined. This CDR3 comprises 14 residues. Trimming removed 5 bases from V and 2 bases from J; junction bases left unmatched: 2. CDR1 and CDR2 from the germline V gene are MNHNS and SASEGT. This sample stems from a study of CD8 T cells in ankylosing spondylitis. In making TCR beta libraries, quantitative 5'-RACE with molecular barcodes was used. TCRdb passed the 5' RACE reads through MiXCR, listing each CDR3 protein once. The table shows 120,000 to 150,000 distinct CDR3 sequences, with roughly 8% occurring only once. Study-level results: Disease-linked clones were reportedly significantly enriched in matched ankylosing spondylitis synovial fluid. Existing reports had already noted some motif variants in reactive arthritis synovial fluid and blood. Among TCR beta sequences, a motif of fewer than 10 highly homologous variants appeared characteristic of ankylosing spondylitis blood.

This TCR derives from a male donor with ankylosing spondylitis. The sequencing input was synovial fluid, either unsorted or a sorted T cell fraction (not recorded which). V and J are TRBV6-1 and TRBJ2-1; 8 nucleotides agree with TRBD2. CDR3 DNA: TGTGCCAGCAGTCTCGGGGGGGCCTACAATGAGCAGTTCTTC. Protein product: CASSLGGAYNEQFF.